This TCR beta chain was captured by sequencing in a study of blood T cell repertoires in COVID-19. The wider study: COVID-19 samples, acute and convalescent, were from the United States, Italy and Spain. T cells, B-cell-depleted T cells, or PBMCs provided the cDNA or gDNA that served as material.

In the authors' workflow: Using reference gene primer amplification, nucleated cell counts were estimated. Libraries were prepared by immunoSEQ multiplex PCR; TCRdb keeps only in-frame clonotypes and omits some of them. The V and J calls and clone size come from that table; D and trimming were worked out from the DNA. Of 250,000 to 300,000 clones listed, about nine tenths are singletons. Material: peripheral blood. The receptor's source is a woman in her twenties or thirties with active or convalescent COVID-19.

CDR3 amino acids: CASSLRDFNSPLHF. The CDR3 DNA reads TGTGCCAGCAGTTTAAGGGACTTTAATTCACCCCTCCACTTT. This chain connects TRBV28 to TRBJ1-6; maybe TRBD1 (5 bases). Germline CDR1 is MDHEN and CDR2 is SYDVKM. V was clipped by 2 bases and J by 6 bases, with 8 bases between them. The CDR3 has 14 amino acids. Together with reference TRBV28 and TRBJ1-6, the CDR3 gives the full variable domain: DVKVTQSSRYLVKRTGEKVFLECVQDMDHENMFWYRQDPGLGLRLIYFSYDVKMKEKGDIPEGYSVSREKKERFSLILESASTNQTSMYLCASSLRDFNSPLHFGNGTRLTVT.